These T cell receptor beta chains were read from a single sample in a study of T cell responses to AZD1222 COVID-19 vaccine. TCRdb's copy holds only in-frame clones and misses some; the assay was immunoSEQ multiplex PCR. The table records approximately 190,000 clones, over 85% of them present only once. The source material was peripheral blood, sampled 28 days after the second dose of the MenACWY control vaccine. Receptors were obtained from an adult who received the MenACWY meningococcal vaccine as a control. The CDR3 runs from the conserved cysteine through the conserved F or W. The D gene is left open where the match is weak. Some rows mark clone size as missing; the rest say once, few, many or name a class of expanded clone.

.	TRBV6-6	TRBD1	TRBJ2-1	TGTGCCATCGGGACAGGGTTCAATGAGCAGTTCTTC	CAIGTGFNEQFF
.	TRBV19	TRBD1	TRBJ1-5	TGTGCCGTTGAAGGGACAGGGAGTCAGCCCCAGCATTTT	CAVEGTGSQPQHF
.	TRBV6-5	.	TRBJ2-7	TGTGCCAGCACCACCCCCGGAGGCGAGCAGTACTTC	CASTTPGGEQYF
.	TRBV6-2/TRBV6-3	.	TRBJ1-3	TGTGCCAGCAGTTATCGGGACGCTGGAAACACCATATATTTT	CASSYRDAGNTIYF
.	TRBV5-1	.	TRBJ1-1	TGCGCCAGCAGCCCGGCGGGGACCACTGAAGCTTTCTTT	CASSPAGTTEAFF
.	TRBV4-1	.	TRBJ1-1	TGCGCCAGCAGCCTAGCGGATCGGATGAACACTGAAGCTTTCTTT	CASSLADRMNTEAFF
.	TRBV7-8	.	TRBJ1-5	TGTGCCAGCAGTCCCGGGGGGCCCCAGCATTTT	CASSPGGPQHF
.	TRBV11-2	.	TRBJ2-1	TGTGCCAGCAGGAAAGGGGGCAATGAGCAGTTCTTC	CASRKGGNEQFF
.	TRBV4-3	.	TRBJ2-1	TGCGCCAGCAGCCAAGAGTGGGGTAATGAGCAGTTCTTC	CASSQEWGNEQFF
.	TRBV3-1/TRBV3-2	.	TRBJ2-3	TGTGCCAGCAGGGCCCTAGGAACAGATACGCAGTATTTT	CASRALGTDTQYF
.	TRBV6-5	.	TRBJ1-6	TGTGCCAGCACGACAAGGTGGCAACAGTCACCCCTCCACTTT	CASTTRWQQSPLHF
.	TRBV15	TRBD2	TRBJ2-3	TGTGCCACCAACCGAGCGGGAGGAACTGGAGATACGCAGTATTTT	CATNRAGGTGDTQYF
.	TRBV19	.	TRBJ1-6	TGTGCCAGTAGTATAGGAGAGCGGGGAGGGAATTCACCCCTCCACTTT	CASSIGERGGNSPLHF
once	TRBV18	.	TRBJ1-1	TGTGCCAGCTCCCGGACCCATGGGGACACTGAAGCTTTCTTT	CASSRTHGDTEAFF
.	TRBV28	.	TRBJ1-5	TGTGCCAGCAGTTTGGGTCTCAGCAATCAGCCCCAGCATTTT	CASSLGLSNQPQHF
.	TRBV2	TRBD1	TRBJ1-5	TGTGCCAGCACCGAATCAGCCTCGGGACAGGGGAATCAGCCCCAGCATTTT	CASTESASGQGNQPQHF
.	TRBV9	.	TRBJ1-2	TGTGCCAGCTCTTTCGGTGGTGCACATGCTAACTATGGCTACACCTTC	CASSFGGAHANYGYTF
.	TRBV7-2	.	TRBJ2-2	TGTGCCAGCAGCTTTGGTCAGGTCGCTTTCGGGGAGCTGTTTTTT	CASSFGQVAFGELFF
.	TRBV9	.	TRBJ2-6	TGTGCCAGCAGCGGGTACCTCGGGGCCAACGTCCTGACTTTC	CASSGYLGANVLTF
.	TRBV30	TRBD1	TRBJ1-2	TGTGCCTGGAGTAGGAGGACAGGGGGCGCGAGGGGCTACACCTTC	CAWSRRTGGARGYTF
.	TRBV3-1/TRBV3-2	.	TRBJ1-5	TGTGCCAGCAGTTTGATGTCGGGGGCGTTAAGCCAGCCCCAGCATTTT	CASSLMSGALSQPQHF
.	TRBV4-3	.	TRBJ2-5	TGCGCCAGCAGCCAAGACAGGGGGGCGGGAGTTGGTGAAGAGACCCAGTACTTC	CASSQDRGAGVGEETQYF
.	TRBV27	.	TRBJ2-3	TGTGCCAGCAGGGATCGGGGGGCGGGAGACTCAGATACGCAGTATTTT	CASRDRGAGDSDTQYF
.	TRBV7-3	.	TRBJ2-3	TGTGCCAGCAGCTTAAGTATGGCAGGGACTAGCACAGATACGCAGTATTTT	CASSLSMAGTSTDTQYF
.	TRBV3-1/TRBV3-2	.	TRBJ1-1	TGTGCCAGCAGCCAAGAAATCGGACAGCTAAACACTGAAGCTTTCTTT	CASSQEIGQLNTEAFF
.	TRBV4-3	.	TRBJ1-2	TGCGCCAGCAGCCAAGTTTCTGGAGGGGGACCATCCAGAGGCTACACCTTC	CASSQVSGGGPSRGYTF
.	TRBV28	.	TRBJ1-1	TGTGCCAGCAGCACGGACGGGAACACTGAAGCTTTCTTT	CASSTDGNTEAFF
.	TRBV28	.	TRBJ1-2	TGTGCCAGCAGCACGCAGGGTGGGTACTATGGCTACACCTTC	CASSTQGGYYGYTF
.	TRBV24-1	.	TRBJ2-2	TGTGCCACCAGTGATTTCGACGTGAACACCGGGGAGCTGTTTTTT	CATSDFDVNTGELFF
.	TRBV2	TRBD1	TRBJ2-1	TGTGCCAGCACCCTGGGGGACAGGGGGCGCGTTGAGCAGTTCTTC	CASTLGDRGRVEQFF
.	TRBV11-2	TRBD1	TRBJ2-1	TGTGCCAGCAGCACCCGGGACAGGATACACAATGAGCAGTTCTTC	CASSTRDRIHNEQFF
.	TRBV10-3	.	TRBJ2-3	TGTGCCATCGGGCCCTACACAGATACGCAGTATTTT	CAIGPYTDTQYF
.	TRBV18	.	TRBJ2-7	TGTGCCAGCTCACCGAGTCGGGACGTCAACGAGCAGTACTTC	CASSPSRDVNEQYF
.	TRBV14	.	TRBJ1-2	TGTGCCAGCAGCCAAGTGACCTACTATGGCTACACCTTC	CASSQVTYYGYTF
few	TRBV11-3	TRBD1	TRBJ1-1	TGTGCCAGTAAAGGGGGCGGAGGAGCGGCTTTCTTT	CASKGGGGAAFF
.	TRBV18	.	TRBJ2-7	TGTGCCAGCTCACCACCCGCCAGCGGGCCGAGCTCCTACGAGCAGTACTTC	CASSPPASGPSSYEQYF
.	TRBV29-1	.	TRBJ2-1	TGCAGCCCTCGAGGGGGTGGTGAGCAGTTCTTC	CSPRGGGEQFF
.	TRBV28	.	TRBJ2-7	TGTGCCAGCAGTCCTTTTATGGGGGGCGCGGAGTACTTC	CASSPFMGGAEYF